Ten or more counts support the clone carrying this T cell receptor (beta chain). Its antigen remains unknown. Naive CD4+ cells had CD25+ Tregs removed. Trimming cost V 2 bases and J 2 bases, with 9 bases left between them. The germline gives CDR1 SGHRS, CDR2 YFSETQ. CDR3 length: 14 amino acids. Whole-study findings and limits: Tumor-infiltrating Treg TCR alpha and beta sequences overlapped most with tumor naive CD4+ T cells, then blood naive.

After constant-region reverse-primer amplification, full-length variable regions underwent semi-nested PCR with Nested Universal Primer A. TCRdb independently ran MiXCR on the 5' RACE reads; one entry per CDR3 protein. The sample lists some 57,000 distinct CDR3 sequences, roughly a sixth occurring once. Sequenced: naive CD4+ T cells sorted from blood. Regarding subset: naive CD4+ T cells, CD4+CD45RA+CD25-. The clonotype originates from a female donor with breast cancer. This chain joins TRBV5-1 and TRBJ2-3, with D unresolved. The CDR3 DNA reads as TGCGCCAGCAGCTTATCTGATTCCACAGATACGCAGTATTTT. It specifies CASSLSDSTDTQYF.